This T cell receptor beta chain was identified in a study of T cells in Graves' hyperthyroidism and ophthalmopathy. Study at large: Peripheral blood was obtained at initial diagnosis, preceding any treatment.

Each diagnosis was grounded in clinical symptoms, serum thyroxine and TRAb, thyroid ultrasound, and orbital computed tomography. This blood was taken when hyperthyroidism was first diagnosed, before any ophthalmopathy symptoms existed. The sample holds a few counts of this clonotype. The antigen remains undetermined. The CDR3 runs 15 residues. The V segment lost 0 bases and the J segment 6 bases; nucleotides outside the gene matches: 3. Germline values: CDR1 SGHTA, CDR2 FQGTGA. Whole-study findings and limits: Ophthalmopathy stood apart from stable hyperthyroidism in a 13 V-J model.

Amplification yielded TCR beta CDR3 regions, with RNA transcripts as the source. The primer set for the first-round RT-PCR of the TCR CDR3 was HTBI. From the multiplex PCR reads, TCRdb called clonotypes with MiXCR, one entry per CDR3 protein. The sample contains about 290,000 distinct CDR3 sequences, 12% to 15% of which appear only once. The sequence was collected from a woman aged 50 to 65 with Graves' hyperthyroidism that later progressed to Graves' ophthalmopathy. The sample taken for sequencing was blood. The chain uses TRBV7-3 and TRBJ2-2, with 8 bases lining up with TRBD1. CDR3 sequence: CASSLTTGGPGELFF. The CDR3 region has the DNA TGTGCCAGCAGCTTAACCACAGGGGGGCCCGGGGAGCTGTTTTTT.